A single sample is the source of the 13 T cell receptor beta chains below, sequenced in a study of blood T cell repertoires in COVID-19. This table comes from immunoSEQ multiplex PCR, and its TCRdb copy is limited to in-frame clones, with some not included. The data hold some 150,000 clones, with 82% observed a single time. The sequenced material came from peripheral blood. These receptors were obtained from a woman aged 70-85 years with acute or convalescent COVID-19.

This clone has a single count. The V gene is TRBV7-2, the J gene TRBJ2-5; tentative D call: TRBD2 (6 bases). The length of the CDR3 is 13 residues. V lost 1 base to trimming and J lost 10 bases, with 13 bases between them. Germline V gene lookup returns CDR1 SGHTA and CDR2 FQGNSA. The CDR3 reads CASSLVRESIQYF. CDR3 DNA: TGTGCCAGCAGCTTAGTCCGGGAGTCTATCCAGTACTTC.

This chain connects TRBV4-3 to TRBJ2-7; D is uncertain. V gave up 0 bases and J gave up 3 bases, with 9 bases separating them. CDR1 and CDR2 (germline): LGHNA, YSLEER. The CDR3 is made up of 14 amino acids. The CDR3, as DNA: TGCGCCAGCAGCCAAGATCGGAGCTACTACGAGCAGTACTTC. It is translated as CASSQDRSYYEQYF.

This chain joins TRBV5-1 and TRBJ2-5; D possibly corresponds to TRBD2 (6 bases). CDR3 length equals 14 residues. CDR1 is SGHRS and CDR2 is YFSETQ in the germline V gene. V shed 7 bases and J shed 1 base, with 14 bases lying between them. The CDR3 region is CASARDSGQETQYF. In nucleotides, the CDR3 is TGCGCCAGCGCCAGAGATAGCGGCCAAGAGACCCAGTACTTC.

V is TRBV30 and J is TRBJ1-5, with D possibly being TRBD1 (5 bases). The germline gives CDR1 GTSNPN, CDR2 SVGIG (reference sequence). The CDR3 contains 13 residues. V dropped 2 bases and J dropped 6 bases, with 11 bases sitting between them. The chain's CDR3 is CAWSTTVFQPQHF. CDR3 DNA: TGTGCCTGGAGTACGACAGTTTTTCAGCCCCAGCATTTT.

The chain has TRBV4-3 and TRBJ1-3; D call uncertain. Germline CDR1 reads LGHNA; CDR2 reads YSLEER. There are 16 residues in the CDR3. Trimming took 1 base from V and 0 from J, leaving 10 bases between them. CDR3 loop: CASSQVPLGSGNTIYF. CDR3 coding DNA: TGCGCCAGCAGCCAAGTACCTCTCGGCTCTGGAAACACCATATATTTT.

This rearrangement joins TRBV11-2 to TRBJ2-4; 10 nucleotides align to TRBD1. This CDR3 has 15 residues. Germline trimming cut 0 bases from V and 7 bases from J; bases unmatched to any gene: 3. Germline CDR1 and CDR2: SGHAT and FQNNGV. The CDR3 is CASSLDGTGANIQYF. DNA for the CDR3: TGTGCCAGCAGCTTAGATGGGACAGGGGCCAACATTCAGTACTTC.

As DNA, the CDR3 is TGTGCCAGCAGCTCATCGGGTGATAATGAGCAGTTCTTC. As protein: CASSSSGDNEQFF. The V gene is TRBV7-3, the J gene TRBJ2-1; no clear D. The CDR3 is 13 amino acids. Looked up from germline, CDR1 is SGHTA and CDR2 is FQGTGA. V was shortened by 4 bases and J by 7 bases, with 11 bases between the two germline ends.

V usage is TRBV5-1 and J usage is TRBJ2-3, with 7 nucleotides matching TRBD2. The CDR3 spans 18 residues. Trimming at V came to 0 bases and at J to 0 bases, leaving 10 bases not matched to a gene. The germline V gene has CDR1 SGHRS and CDR2 YFSETQ. CDR3 region: CASSLAFLRGSSTDTQYF. CDR3 nucleotides: TGCGCCAGCAGCTTGGCCTTCCTGCGGGGGTCTAGCACAGATACGCAGTATTTT. Based on the CDR3 plus reference TRBV5-1 and TRBJ2-3, the full variable domain is KAGVTQTPRYLIKTRGQQVTLSCSPISGHRSVSWYQQTPGQGLQFLFEYFSETQRNKGNFPGRFSGRQFSNSRSEMNVSTLELGDSALYLCASSLAFLRGSSTDTQYFGPGTRLTVL.

The V and J genes are TRBV10-1 and TRBJ2-5; D uncertain. The germline V and J ends were trimmed by 4 bases and 1 base, with 10 bases remaining between them. The germline CDR1 and CDR2 sequences are WNHNN and SYGVQD (reference sequence). The CDR3 length is 14 residues. CDR3 in amino acids: CASSGGSFQETQYF. CDR3 coding DNA: TGCGCCAGCAGTGGAGGAAGCTTCCAAGAGACCCAGTACTTC.

This chain connects TRBV28 to TRBJ1-5; D is unresolved. The V and J ends lost 2 bases and 4 bases respectively, with 9 bases between them. The CDR3 length is 14 residues. In germline, CDR1 is MDHEN, CDR2 SYDVKM. As DNA, the CDR3 is TGTGCCAGCAGTTTACACCTATCGAATCAGCCCCAGCATTTT. Its translation: CASSLHLSNQPQHF.

CDR3 region: CASSVMQVNTGELFF. The CDR3 coding sequence is TGTGCCAGCAGTGTAATGCAGGTTAACACCGGGGAGCTGTTTTTT. The rearrangement links TRBV2 to TRBJ2-2, with D unresolved. Trimming removed 4 bases at V and 2 bases at J, with 11 bases between. This CDR3 contains 15 residues. Germline CDR1 is SNHLY and CDR2 is FYNNEI.

V gene TRBV5-5 combines with J gene TRBJ1-3; TRBD1 agrees at 8 bases. V shed 2 bases and J 2 bases; nucleotides not matched to a gene: 3. This CDR3 comprises 15 residues. Per the germline V gene, CDR1 is SGHKS and CDR2 is YYEKEE (reference sequence). This CDR3 is CASSFQGAAGNTIYF. DNA of the CDR3: TGTGCCAGCAGCTTCCAGGGGGCGGCTGGAAACACCATATATTTT.

This rearrangement joins TRBV3-1 (or the pseudogene TRBV3-2) to TRBJ1-3; D is possibly TRBD1 (5 bases). V lost 0 bases to trimming and J lost 3 bases, with 15 bases between them. The CDR3 runs 17 residues. Germline V gene data show CDR1 as LGHDT and CDR2 as YNNKEL (reference sequence). CDR3 loop: CASSQDSRARNGNTIYF. The DNA for the CDR3 is TGTGCCAGCAGCCAAGATAGCAGGGCCCGAAATGGAAACACCATATATTTT.